This T cell receptor (beta chain) was sequenced during a study of T cell repertoires in ileal Crohn's disease. The CDR3 length is 16 residues. In germline, CDR1 is MGHRA, CDR2 YSYEKL. The junction had 14 bases not matched to a gene; V was cut back by 0 bases and J by 9 bases. This sample's time point: neoterminal ileum biopsy at postoperative endoscopy, about 6 months after surgery. TCRdb's table, derived via immunoSEQ multiplex PCR, lists solely in-frame clones and lacks some. The table has 13,000 to 15,000 clones, 65% to 85% seen once. The TCR originated in an adult with Crohn's disease. Sequenced: ileal tissue. The rearrangement joins TRBV4-1 to TRBJ2-7; 7 nucleotides match TRBD1. CDR3 bases: TGCGCCAGCAGCCAAGATAGCCCCGGGACAGTCCTTTGGCAGTACTTC. Translation gives CASSQDSPGTVLWQYF.